These T cell receptor beta chains were read from a single sample in a study of yellow fever vaccine responses in identical twins. Each CDR3 protein is one row after TCRdb ran MiXCR on the RT-PCR reads. The sample has 17,000 or so distinct CDR3 sequences; roughly 72% are singletons. This material consisted of T cells from blood (PBMCs), unsorted or a sorted subset (not recorded which), taken before or after yellow fever vaccination (not recorded which). The source is a woman aged 18 to 35 who received the yellow fever vaccine. Both conserved end residues are part of each CDR3. A D gene is named only where the DNA matches it firmly. The listing skips clone size in some rows; elsewhere it reads once, few, many or a size class.

j_call	d_call	v_call	clone_size	cdr3_aa	cdr3_nt
TRBJ2-5	TRBD1	TRBV5-1	.	CASSIKGAETQYF	TGCGCCAGCAGCATTAAGGGGGCAGAGACCCAGTACTTC
TRBJ2-5	.	TRBV5-4	.	CASSLGREKETQYF	TGTGCCAGCAGCTTGGGACGAGAAAAAGAGACCCAGTACTTC
TRBJ2-7	TRBD2	TRBV27	few	CASSLTSGRAWYEQYF	TGTGCCAGCAGTTTAACTAGCGGGAGGGCCTGGTACGAGCAGTACTTC
TRBJ2-1	.	TRBV10-2	few	CASSATQNNEQFF	TGCGCCAGCAGTGCGACTCAAAACAATGAGCAGTTCTTC
TRBJ1-2	.	TRBV29-1	.	CSVGMGGPGYTF	TGCAGCGTTGGTATGGGGGGGCCTGGCTACACCTTC
TRBJ2-5	.	TRBV20-1	.	CSASLPGGETQYF	TGCAGTGCTAGCCTCCCCGGCGGCGAGACCCAGTACTTC
TRBJ2-5	TRBD2	TRBV29-1	.	CSVERDRLARETQYF	TGCAGCGTTGAACGGGATAGACTAGCGCGGGAGACCCAGTACTTC
TRBJ2-1	.	TRBV5-4	.	CASSLGSGYNEQFF	TGTGCCAGCAGCTTGGGGTCTGGTTACAATGAGCAGTTCTTC
TRBJ2-1	TRBD2	TRBV11-3	.	CASSLPPGLAAYNEQFF	TGTGCCAGCAGCTTACCCCCCGGACTAGCGGCTTACAATGAGCAGTTCTTC
TRBJ1-1	.	TRBV28	.	CASSPRDPEAFF	TGTGCCAGCAGCCCCCGGGACCCGGAGGCTTTCTTT
TRBJ2-1	.	TRBV12-3/TRBV12-4	few	CASSLRQQQFF	TGTGCCAGCAGTTTAAGGCAGCAACAGTTCTTC
TRBJ1-1	TRBD1	TRBV11-1	once	CASSFSQGIMNTEAFF	TGTGCCAGCAGCTTTTCACAGGGGATCATGAACACTGAAGCTTTCTTT
TRBJ2-1	.	TRBV5-5	few	CASSLARAVSPNYNEQFF	TGTGCCAGCAGCTTGGCCAGGGCAGTCAGCCCAAACTACAATGAGCAGTTCTTC
TRBJ2-7	.	TRBV4-1	few	CASSQDHPGLSYEQYF	TGCGCCAGCAGCCAAGATCATCCGGGGCTCTCCTACGAGCAGTACTTC
TRBJ2-7	TRBD2	TRBV18	.	CASSPGLAGEQYF	TGTGCCAGCTCACCGGGACTAGCGGGCGAGCAGTACTTC
TRBJ2-3	.	TRBV9	once	CASSVAVGLTDTQYF	TGTGCCAGCAGCGTAGCCGTAGGTCTCACAGATACGCAGTATTTT
TRBJ2-5	.	TRBV10-3	once	CAISGGIRGQETQYF	TGTGCCATCAGCGGAGGGATTAGAGGGCAAGAGACCCAGTACTTC
TRBJ2-7	TRBD2	TRBV29-1	few	CSVESSGIHHGSYEQYF	TGCAGCGTTGAAAGTAGCGGGATCCACCACGGCAGTTACGAGCAGTACTTC
TRBJ1-1	.	TRBV12-3/TRBV12-4	.	CASSLAAGRFTEAFF	TGTGCCAGCAGTTTAGCGGCAGGGCGGTTTACTGAAGCTTTCTTT
TRBJ1-3	.	TRBV14	.	CASSQGPSRTSGNTIYF	TGTGCCAGCAGCCAGGGACCTAGCAGAACCTCTGGAAACACCATATATTTT
TRBJ2-1	TRBD2	TRBV11-1	.	CASSLWLLAGGTRSYNEQFF	TGTGCCAGCAGCTTATGGCTTCTAGCGGGAGGCACGCGCTCCTACAATGAGCAGTTCTTC
TRBJ1-1	TRBD1	TRBV12-3/TRBV12-4	.	CASSLYGTVNTEAFF	TGTGCCAGCAGTTTATACGGGACAGTGAACACTGAAGCTTTCTTT